This is a list of T cell receptor beta chains from one sample in a study of naive and memory T cell subsets. TCRdb recomputed calls from the UMI-ligation and nested PCR reads with MiXCR, one row per CDR3 protein. The sample has some 83,000 distinct CDR3 sequences, 9% seen once. Source material: naive CD8+ T cells from blood. These receptors all stem from a human donor in good health. Each CDR3 is given with its conserved first and last residue. The order of the fields is V gene, clone size, D gene, J gene, CDR3 DNA, CDR3 protein. D genes are given only for firm matches. Clone size is shown for a subset of rows, as once, few, many or a class of expanded clone.

v_call: TRBV21-1
clone_size: once
d_call: .
j_call: TRBJ2-2
cdr3_nt: TGTGCCAGCAGCAAAGCGCCCCCCAATATGACCGGGGAGCTGTTTTTT
cdr3_aa: CASSKAPPNMTGELFF

v_call: TRBV7-9
clone_size: few
d_call: .
j_call: TRBJ2-1
cdr3_nt: TGTGCCAGCAGCTCCAGCGTTACCTACAATGAGCAGTTCTTC
cdr3_aa: CASSSSVTYNEQFF

v_call: TRBV3-1
clone_size: .
d_call: .
j_call: TRBJ2-1
cdr3_nt: TGTGCCAGCAGCCAAGAGGAGTCACAGATCAATGAGCAGTTCTTC
cdr3_aa: CASSQEESQINEQFF

v_call: TRBV29-1
clone_size: .
d_call: .
j_call: TRBJ2-1
cdr3_nt: TGCAGCGATCCCGCTAGAAACCATGAGCAGTTCTTC
cdr3_aa: CSDPARNHEQFF

v_call: TRBV29-1
clone_size: many
d_call: .
j_call: TRBJ2-2
cdr3_nt: TGCAGCGTTGGAGGGAAGAACACCGGGGAGCTGTTTTTT
cdr3_aa: CSVGGKNTGELFF

v_call: TRBV27
clone_size: few
d_call: TRBD2
j_call: TRBJ2-7
cdr3_nt: TGTGCCAGCAGAGCTAGCGGGCGGTCCTCCTACGAGCAGTACTTC
cdr3_aa: CASRASGRSSYEQYF

v_call: TRBV20-1
clone_size: many
d_call: .
j_call: TRBJ2-1
cdr3_nt: TGCAGTGCTAAACTCATCAATGAGCAGTTCTTC
cdr3_aa: CSAKLINEQFF

v_call: TRBV19
clone_size: .
d_call: .
j_call: TRBJ1-2
cdr3_nt: TGTGCCAGTGGGGCACAGGGCCCCGCGGGCTACACCTTC
cdr3_aa: CASGAQGPAGYTF

v_call: TRBV20-1
clone_size: few
d_call: TRBD1
j_call: TRBJ2-3
cdr3_nt: TGCAGTTTAGTGGGCCCATTCTGGGACAGGGAATCAGATACGCAGTATTTT
cdr3_aa: CSLVGPFWDRESDTQYF

v_call: TRBV2
clone_size: many
d_call: TRBD1
j_call: TRBJ2-1
cdr3_nt: TGTGCCAGCAGGGGGACAGGGAGCTCCTACAATGAGCAGTTCTTC
cdr3_aa: CASRGTGSSYNEQFF

v_call: TRBV29-1
clone_size: many
d_call: TRBD1
j_call: TRBJ2-6
cdr3_nt: TGCAGCGTTTCAGACAGGGTCGAAGGGGCCAACGTCCTGACTTTC
cdr3_aa: CSVSDRVEGANVLTF

v_call: TRBV29-1
clone_size: few
d_call: .
j_call: TRBJ2-1
cdr3_nt: TGCAGCGTTGAAGGAGGGGGAGACTATGTCAATGAGCAGTTCTTC
cdr3_aa: CSVEGGGDYVNEQFF

v_call: TRBV7-9
clone_size: few
d_call: TRBD2
j_call: TRBJ2-1
cdr3_nt: TGTGCCAGCAGCGACCTAGCGGGAAATTACAATGAGCAGTTCTTC
cdr3_aa: CASSDLAGNYNEQFF

v_call: TRBV28
clone_size: .
d_call: .
j_call: TRBJ2-5
cdr3_nt: TGTGCCAGCAGTGCCACAGGAATACAAGAGACCCAGTACTTC
cdr3_aa: CASSATGIQETQYF

v_call: TRBV27
clone_size: many
d_call: TRBD1
j_call: TRBJ2-7
cdr3_nt: TGTGCCAGCAGTCCCGGGACAGGGGTTTACGAGCAGTACTTC
cdr3_aa: CASSPGTGVYEQYF

v_call: TRBV7-2
clone_size: few
d_call: TRBD2
j_call: TRBJ2-3
cdr3_nt: TGTGCCAGCAGCTTAGGGCTAGCGGTGTCGGATACGCAGTATTTT
cdr3_aa: CASSLGLAVSDTQYF

v_call: TRBV9
clone_size: .
d_call: TRBD2
j_call: TRBJ2-5
cdr3_nt: TGTGCCAGCAGCGTAGATAAAGCGGGAGGAAGAGAGACCCAGTACTTC
cdr3_aa: CASSVDKAGGRETQYF

v_call: TRBV27
clone_size: .
d_call: .
j_call: TRBJ2-3
cdr3_nt: TGTGCCAGCAGTTTAGATCGGGGGGATACGCAGTATTTT
cdr3_aa: CASSLDRGDTQYF

v_call: TRBV29-1
clone_size: few
d_call: TRBD2
j_call: TRBJ2-1
cdr3_nt: TGCAGCGTGGCCGGGACTAGCGGGTACAATGAGCAGTTCTTC
cdr3_aa: CSVAGTSGYNEQFF

v_call: TRBV6-2/TRBV6-3
clone_size: .
d_call: .
j_call: TRBJ2-3
cdr3_nt: TGTGCCAGCAGTATGCCGTCCACGGGGAGGGATACGCAGTATTTT
cdr3_aa: CASSMPSTGRDTQYF